This T cell receptor (beta chain) stems from a study of T cells in Graves' hyperthyroidism and ophthalmopathy. Background on the study: Peripheral blood was acquired at first diagnosis, ahead of any therapy whatsoever.

Study-wide findings and caveats: The model forecast ophthalmopathy, anticipating it by a median about 7 months before onset.

This clonotype was found many times. Its antigen is still unknown. V was clipped by 6 bases and J by 0 bases; unmatched bases: 4. The CDR3 loop spans 14 amino acids. CDR1 is MNHNS, CDR2 SASEGT, per germline. TCR beta CDR3 sequences were amplified from RNA transcripts. HTBI primers were the set used in a first-round RT-PCR of the TCR CDR3. TCRdb used MiXCR to reprocess the multiplex PCR reads, holding one entry per CDR3 protein. The sample has under 500,000 distinct CDR3 sequences; roughly an eighth are singletons. For the diagnoses, clinical symptoms, serum thyroxine and TRAb, thyroid ultrasound and orbital computed tomography were used.

The specimen was blood. This clonotype originated in a man aged 50-60 years with Graves' ophthalmopathy. The chain uses TRBV6-1 and TRBJ2-7; 8 nucleotides agree with TRBD1. The CDR3 loop is CASRPDRDSYEQYF. Written as DNA, the CDR3 is TGTGCCAGCAGACCGGACAGGGACTCCTACGAGCAGTACTTC.